The 20 T cell receptor beta chains reported below all come from one sample, sequenced in a study of CD8 T cells in ankylosing spondylitis (dated by TCRdb to the late 2010s). The library came from 5' RACE. Sequencer: Illumina HiSeq 2500. TCRdb handled the public reads itself, with Q25 trimming in fastp and clone calling in MiXCR, and kept productive beta chains. Every distinct CDR3 protein forms one entry, paired with its most common genes and DNA. For this sample there are 300,000 to 400,000 distinct CDR3 sequences; 11% appear just once. About a tenth of the sample is held by the ten biggest clonotypes. Sample: blood, either unsorted or a sorted T cell fraction (not recorded which). These receptors were obtained from a female donor with ankylosing spondylitis or in good health (not recorded which).

The V call is TRBV10-3, the J call TRBJ1-2; the match to TRBD1 covers 11 bases. Germline CDR1 is ENHRY and CDR2 is SYGVKD. V shed 6 bases, J shed 5 bases, and the junction held 5 bases outside the gene matches. The CDR3 is 14 amino acids. The CDR3 spells CAIRAGQGEYGYTF. DNA of the CDR3: TGTGCCATCAGGGCGGGACAGGGGGAATATGGCTACACCTTC.

This clonotype was recorded many times. The chain uses TRBV29-1 and TRBJ2-3; TRBD2 might be the D (5 bases). The germline CDR1 and CDR2 sequences are SQVTM and ANQGSEA. The V end was cut by 6 bases, the J end by 0 bases, with 10 bases between. This CDR3 is built from 13 residues. CDR3 nucleotides: TGCAGCGTCTGGCGGGCGAGCACAGATACGCAGTATTTT. Its protein is CSVWRASTDTQYF.

This clonotype was found many times. The chain recombines TRBV20-1 with TRBJ2-1; 9 bases line up with TRBD2. V dropped 3 bases and J dropped 9; count of bases not matched to a gene: 6. This CDR3 is built from 13 residues. Germline CDR1 reads DFQATT; CDR2 reads SNEGSKA (reference sequence). CDR3 loop: CSASQRGAREQFF. Written as DNA, the CDR3 is TGCAGTGCTAGCCAGCGGGGGGCACGTGAGCAGTTCTTC.

V is TRBV28 and J is TRBJ1-5; a weak D match, TRBD1 (5 bases). Germline CDR1 and CDR2: MDHEN and SYDVKM. CDR3 length: 15 residues. The ends were cut back, 3 bases at V and 4 bases at J, with 13 bases in the middle. CDR3 DNA: TGTGCCAGCAGTTTCGGGACGGGAAAAAATCAGCCCCAGCATTTT. Protein sequence: CASSFGTGKNQPQHF.

This clonotype has at least ten counts. The J gene is TRBJ2-1, the V gene TRBV10-1; the D gene is possibly TRBD2 (6 bases). CDR3 length: 15 amino acids. Trimming removed 4 bases at V and 5 bases at J, with 15 bases between. CDR1 is WNHNN and CDR2 is SYGVQD in the germline V gene (reference sequence). The CDR3: CASSGPGRHHNEQFF. In nucleotides, the CDR3 is TGCGCCAGCAGTGGGCCGGGGAGGCACCACAATGAGCAGTTCTTC.

This clonotype was found many times. The chain employs TRBV5-1 and TRBJ2-7; 7 bases line up with TRBD1. Germline assignment: CDR1 SGHRS and CDR2 YFSETQ. Trimming took 3 bases from V and 1 from J; bases not matched to a gene: 4. The CDR3 covers 14 residues. CDR3 in amino acids: CASSYRDSSYEQYF. The CDR3 DNA sequence: TGCGCCAGCAGCTACCGGGACAGTTCCTACGAGCAGTACTTC.

At least ten counts were recorded for this clonotype. This chain connects TRBV5-1 to TRBJ1-6; D may be TRBD1 (5 bases). The CDR3 runs to 15 residues. Between the trimmed V and J ends, which lost 0 bases and 7 bases, there was a span of 11 bases. Germline lookup yields CDR1 SGHRS and CDR2 YFSETQ. DNA of the CDR3: TGCGCCAGCAGCTTGGGCCTACCAGGGAATTCACCCCTCCACTTT. Translated: CASSLGLPGNSPLHF.

Many counts were recorded for this clonotype. The gene calls are TRBV20-1 and TRBJ1-1, with D possibly TRBD1 on 6 matching bases. Trimming took 8 bases from V and 0 from J, leaving 22 bases between them. The CDR3 consists of 16 residues. Germline V lookup: CDR1 DFQATT, CDR2 SNEGSKA (reference sequence). DNA for the CDR3: TGCAGTAGTTGCACAGGGAGCCTTTCCTTGAACACTGAAGCTTTCTTT. As protein: CSSCTGSLSLNTEAFF.

This clonotype came up many times. This chain links TRBV7-6 with TRBJ1-4; maybe TRBD1 (5 bases). From germline, CDR1 is SGHVS and CDR2 FNYEAQ. V gave up 1 base and J gave up 3 bases, with 9 bases separating them. This CDR3 spans 15 amino acids. The CDR3 protein is CASSLEGQSNEKLFF. For the CDR3, the DNA is TGTGCCAGCAGCTTAGAGGGGCAGTCTAATGAAAAACTGTTTTTT.

This chain uses TRBV12-3 or TRBV12-4 with TRBJ2-1, with 8 bases that match TRBD2. The CDR3 has 14 residues. V gave up 6 bases and J gave up 5 bases; unmatched junction bases: 6. CDR3 protein: CASSLHGGDNEQFF. CDR3 sequence (DNA): TGTGCCAGCAGCCTACACGGGGGGGACAATGAGCAGTTCTTC.

This clonotype came up many times. The rearrangement uses TRBV29-1 and TRBJ1-4; D not resolved. The V and J ends lost 3 bases and 8 bases respectively, with 10 bases between them. This CDR3 comprises 12 residues. Germline V gene sequence: CDR1 SQVTM, CDR2 ANQGSEA. CDR3 nucleotide sequence: TGCAGCGTTGAGTTAGTGGGGGAAAAACTGTTTTTT. Translation: CSVELVGEKLFF.

This clonotype was found many times. J is TRBJ2-2 and V is TRBV20-1, with D hard to call. CDR1 and CDR2 (germline): DFQATT, SNEGSKA (reference sequence). Trimming took off 7 bases at V and 8 bases at J, with 11 bases between the two ends. The CDR3 contains 11 residues. The CDR3, as DNA: TGCAGTGTATCGCGCGTAGGGGAGCTGTTTTTT. Amino acids: CSVSRVGELFF.

This rearrangement joins TRBV18 to TRBJ2-1, with 8 bases matching TRBD2. The CDR3 runs to 17 residues. The germline CDR1 and CDR2 sequences are KGHSH and LQKENI. Germline trimming cut 4 bases from V and 5 bases from J; bases unmatched to any gene: 13. DNA of the CDR3: TGTGCCAGCTCACTCCGGGGGGGAACTAGCAGAGACAATGAGCAGTTCTTC. Its protein product is CASSLRGGTSRDNEQFF.

This clonotype was seen many times. The V call is TRBV3-1, the J call TRBJ1-3; the match to TRBD1 covers 7 bases. Germline CDR1 reads LGHDT; CDR2 reads YNNKEL (reference sequence). J lost 5 bases, V lost 4 bases, and 5 bases had no gene match. The CDR3 runs 14 residues. CDR3 in amino acids: CASSLGTARNTIYF. DNA for the CDR3: TGTGCCAGCAGCCTGGGGACAGCAAGAAACACCATATATTTT. Combining the CDR3 with reference TRBV3-1 and TRBJ1-3 gives the whole variable domain DTAVSQTPKYLVTQMGNDKSIKCEQNLGHDTMYWYKQDSKKFLKIMFSYNNKELIINETVPNRFSPKSPDKAHLNLHINSLELGDSAVYFCASSLGTARNTIYFGEGSWLTVV.

This clonotype appeared many times. This sequence joins TRBV20-1 and TRBJ2-1; D might be TRBD1 (5 bases). CDR3 length: 13 residues. CDR1 and CDR2 (germline): DFQATT, SNEGSKA (reference sequence). V was clipped by 1 base and J by 8 bases, with 12 bases between them. For the CDR3, the DNA is TGCAGTGCTAGAGGCAGGGTTTACGATGAGCAGTTCTTC. The encoded protein is CSARGRVYDEQFF.

The chain joins TRBV2 to TRBJ1-1; a possible D gene is TRBD1 (5 bases). Germline CDR1 and CDR2: SNHLY and FYNNEI. The CDR3 covers 13 residues. Trimming cost V 4 bases and J 5 bases, with 11 bases left between them. Here the CDR3 reads CASSGGGATEAFF. In nucleotides, the CDR3 is TGTGCCAGCAGTGGTGGAGGGGCGACTGAAGCTTTCTTT. Based on the CDR3 plus reference TRBV2 and TRBJ1-1, the full variable domain is EPEVTQTPSHQVTQMGQEVILRCVPISNHLYFYWYRQILGQKVEFLVSFYNNEISEKSEIFDDQFSVERPDGSNFTLKIRSTKLEDSAMYFCASSGGGATEAFFGQGTRLTVV.

The V call is TRBV7-6, the J call TRBJ2-2, with D uncertain. Trimming cost V 0 bases and J 0 bases, with 11 bases left between them. This CDR3 has 17 residues. Per the germline V gene, CDR1 is SGHVS and CDR2 is FNYEAQ. Written as DNA, the CDR3 is TGTGCCAGCAGCTTAGCCCCCTCCCTAGCGAACACCGGGGAGCTGTTTTTT. Translation: CASSLAPSLANTGELFF.

This clonotype was detected ten times or more. CDR3 amino acids: CASSLPGQAEKLFF. DNA for the CDR3: TGCGCCAGCAGCCTACCGGGACAGGCTGAAAAACTGTTTTTT. The chain is built from TRBV5-1 and TRBJ1-4, with TRBD1 identical over 8 bases. The CDR3 is 14 residues long. Germline V CDR1 and CDR2: SGHRS, YFSETQ. With V trimmed by 4 bases and J by 7 bases, 6 bases remained unmatched.

The sample holds many counts of this clonotype. V usage is TRBV11-2 and J usage is TRBJ2-3; D unclear. V was pared by 6 bases and J by 2 bases, with 15 bases between. Germline lookup yields CDR1 SGHAT and CDR2 FQNNGV. The CDR3 totals 15 residues. This CDR3 is CASSSNSWPTDTQYF. CDR3 nucleotide sequence: TGTGCCAGCAGTTCCAACAGCTGGCCCACAGATACGCAGTATTTT.

The chain recombines TRBV27 with TRBJ2-4; D ambiguous. V was cut by 6 bases and J by 1 base, with 16 bases left in between. The CDR3 contains 16 residues. Germline V gene lookup returns CDR1 MNHEY and CDR2 SMNVEV (reference sequence). The CDR3 region has the DNA TGTGCCAGCAGCACGAGTGAATGGAACGCCAAAAACATTCAGTACTTC. Protein sequence: CASSTSEWNAKNIQYF.